What follows are 5 T cell receptor beta chains derived from one specimen sequenced in a study of blood T cell repertoires in COVID-19. Assay: immunoSEQ multiplex PCR; the TCRdb copy retains only in-frame clones and omits some. The data hold about 280,000 clones, with around 84% observed a single time. The sequenced sample consisted of PBMCs or T cells enriched from blood (not recorded which). The source is a woman aged 45-59 years who had recovered from COVID-19.

The table lists this clone with a count of one. This chain joins TRBV7-9 and TRBJ2-3, with D tentatively TRBD2 (6 bases). Trimming shortened V by 1 base and J by 0 bases, and 11 bases separated the two germline ends. This CDR3 has 16 residues. Germline V CDR1 and CDR2: SEHNR, FQNEAQ (reference sequence). DNA of the CDR3: TGTGCCAGCAGCTTAGGGCCAGCGGGTAGCACAGATACGCAGTATTTT. This translates into CASSLGPAGSTDTQYF.

The rearrangement joins TRBV18 to TRBJ2-1; 11 bases are a match to TRBD2. Trimming took 6 bases from V and 5 from J; bases not matched to a gene: 6. The CDR3 loop spans 15 amino acids. The V gene's germline CDR1 is KGHSH and CDR2 LQKENI. The CDR3 DNA reads as TGTGCCAGCTCCCCTTCGGGACTAGCGGACAATGAGCAGTTCTTC. Translating gives CASSPSGLADNEQFF.

The chain combines TRBV10-3 with TRBJ1-2; D may be TRBD1 (5 bases). This CDR3 is built from 12 residues. V gave up 7 bases and J gave up 4 bases, with 10 bases separating them. CDR1 and CDR2 from the germline V gene are ENHRY and SYGVKD. The CDR3 loop reads CAITTGAYGYTF. The CDR3 bases are TGTGCCATCACTACAGGCGCCTATGGCTACACCTTC.

V and J are TRBV3-1 (or the pseudogene TRBV3-2) and TRBJ2-7; 11 bases align to TRBD1. V shed 3 bases, J shed 6 bases, and the junction held 4 bases outside the gene matches. The CDR3 consists of 14 residues. Germline CDR1 LGHDT, CDR2 YNNKEL (reference sequence). In DNA, the CDR3 is TGTGCCAGCAGCCAGGACAGGGGGCTAAGCGAGCAGTACTTC. It yields the protein CASSQDRGLSEQYF.

The V gene is TRBV9, the J gene TRBJ2-1; 7 bases are shared with TRBD2. The CDR3 extends over 16 amino acids. Germline CDR1 and CDR2: SGDLS and YYNGEE. V was clipped by 0 bases and J by 7 bases; unmatched bases: 10. CDR3 DNA: TGTGCCAGCAGCGTAGCATTGCGGGAGTCACGTAATGAGCAGTTCTTC. Translation gives CASSVALRESRNEQFF.